These 27 T cell receptor beta chains were sequenced from one sample in a study of vaccination and CD4 T cells after COVID-19. Cultured CD4+ T cell DNA was sequenced using the Oncomine TCR Beta short-read assay. TCRdb re-called the PCR reads with MiXCR, one entry per CDR3 protein. The table lists 9,500 to 15,000 distinct CDR3 sequences, 50% of them singletons. Described treatment: roughly 10-day PBMC culture with coronavirus spike peptide pools or control peptides (ViraFEST assay). Their antigens remain unidentified. Material for sequencing was CD4+ T cells from blood, cultured in vitro. Every receptor here comes from a human donor who had recovered from COVID-19.

This clonotype was picked up a small number of times. This chain joins TRBV7-8 and TRBJ2-5, with D maybe TRBD1 (6 bases). Deletions cut 5 bases from V and 5 bases from J, with 18 bases between. CDR3 length equals 15 residues. Per the germline V gene, CDR1 is SGHVS and CDR2 is FQNEAQ. The CDR3 reads CASSLTGFGEETQYF. CDR3 DNA: TGTGCCAGCAGCCTAACAGGGTTTGGAGAGGAGACCCAGTACTTC.

The chain combines TRBV20-1 with TRBJ2-1; D not resolved. This CDR3 contains 13 residues. Trimming took off 0 bases at V and 6 bases at J, with 9 bases between the two ends. Germline CDR1 is DFQATT and CDR2 is SNEGSKA (reference sequence). DNA for the CDR3: TGCAGTGCTAGAGAGCCCGCCGGCAATGAGCAGTTCTTC. Translated, it gives CSAREPAGNEQFF.

V is TRBV12-3 or TRBV12-4 and J is TRBJ2-2; D is possibly TRBD1 or TRBD2 (5 bases each). The CDR3 runs to 14 residues. Trimming pared 7 bases from V and 6 bases from J, leaving 15 bases between. CDR3 DNA: TGTGCCAGCAAGGGGACCCGAAACGCCGGGGAGCTGTTTTTT. Translation: CASKGTRNAGELFF.

This clonotype was seen a handful of times. The V call is TRBV7-6, the J call TRBJ1-5; D not resolved. The V end lost 1 base, the J end lost 6 bases, and 13 bases lay between the germline ends. CDR3 length equals 15 residues. CDR1 and CDR2 from the germline V gene are SGHVS and FNYEAQ. The CDR3 DNA reads TGTGCCAGCAGCTTAGACGCCACTCTCTCTCAGCCCCAGCATTTT. Its translation: CASSLDATLSQPQHF.

This clonotype has only a few counts. This chain links TRBV20-1 with TRBJ2-3; 7 bases fit TRBD1. Looked up from germline, CDR1 is DFQATT and CDR2 is SNEGSKA (reference sequence). The CDR3 has 16 amino acids. The V segment lost 2 bases and the J segment 2 bases; nucleotides outside the gene matches: 10. The DNA for the CDR3 is TGCAGTGCTAGACGGTCCGGGACAGCCCCCACAGATACGCAGTATTTT. Its protein product is CSARRSGTAPTDTQYF.

The chain uses TRBV10-3 and TRBJ1-1, with D hard to call. The germline V gene encodes CDR1 ENHRY and CDR2 SYGVKD. The CDR3 has 11 residues. Trimming removed 8 bases at V and 5 bases at J, with 9 bases between. The chain's CDR3 is CAISRGTEAFF. CDR3 nucleotide sequence: TGTGCCATCTCTAGAGGGACTGAAGCTTTCTTT.

The rearrangement joins TRBV2 to TRBJ2-3, with 10 bases fitting TRBD1. CDR3 size: 16 residues. V lost 5 bases to trimming and J lost 4 bases; unmatched junction nucleotides: 9. Germline CDR1 and CDR2: SNHLY and FYNNEI. Here the CDR3 reads CASSPGRTGGADTQYF. The CDR3 coding sequence is TGTGCCAGCAGTCCTGGAAGGACAGGGGGTGCAGATACGCAGTATTTT. Full variable domain (remainder filled in from reference TRBV2 and TRBJ2-3): EPEVTQTPSHQVTQMGQEVILRCVPISNHLYFYWYRQILGQKVEFLVSFYNNEISEKSEIFDDQFSVERPDGSNFTLKIRSTKLEDSAMYFCASSPGRTGGADTQYFGPGTRLTVL.

The chain carries TRBV28 and TRBJ2-7; no reliable D call. There are 11 residues in the CDR3. From germline, CDR1 is MDHEN and CDR2 SYDVKM. V was clipped by 8 bases and J by 2 bases, with 7 bases between them. For the CDR3, the DNA is TGTGCCAGCTCAGAAACCTACGAGCAGTACTTC. Protein product: CASSETYEQYF.

This clonotype was seen more than once but under ten times. J is TRBJ2-2 and V is TRBV7-8; D gene unclear. This CDR3 spans 15 amino acids. Germline-derived CDR1 and CDR2 are SGHVS and FQNEAQ. Between the trimmed V and J ends, which lost 5 bases and 7 bases, there was a span of 17 bases. CDR3 amino acids: CASSPYSFSLGELFF. DNA of the CDR3: TGTGCCAGCAGCCCATATAGTTTTAGTCTCGGGGAGCTGTTTTTT. The full variable domain, completed using reference TRBV7-8 and TRBJ2-2, is GAGVSQSPRYKVAKRGQDVALRCDPISGHVSLFWYQQALGQGPEFLTYFQNEAQLDKSGLPSDRFFAERPEGSVSTLKIQRTQQEDSAVYLCASSPYSFSLGELFFGEGSRLTVL.

V is TRBV5-5 and J is TRBJ1-3, with a weak D call TRBD1 (5 bases). Germline V gives CDR1 SGHKS, CDR2 YYEKEE (reference sequence). Between the trimmed V and J ends, which lost 1 base and 3 bases, there was a span of 14 bases. The length of the CDR3 is 16 residues. CDR3 DNA: TGTGCCAGCAGCTTGTCCTCGGGGGTGCTTGGAAACACCATATATTTT. It yields the protein CASSLSSGVLGNTIYF.

The gene calls are TRBV20-1 and TRBJ2-1; TRBD1 might be the D (6 bases). The CDR3 totals 14 residues. Germline V gene sequence: CDR1 DFQATT, CDR2 SNEGSKA (reference sequence). Trimming stripped 3 bases from V and 7 bases from J, with 16 bases between. CDR3 DNA sequence: TGCAGTGCTAGTTCAGGGGATCCGATAAATGAGCAGTTCTTC. Its protein product is CSASSGDPINEQFF.

This clonotype appeared a few times. The chain carries TRBV6-1 and TRBJ1-2; tentatively, D is TRBD1 (5 bases). The CDR3 has 13 residues. Looked up from germline, CDR1 is MNHNS and CDR2 is SASEGT. The V and J ends lost 6 bases and 3 bases respectively, with 11 bases between them. The CDR3 reads CASRNRQDYGYTF. CDR3 DNA: TGTGCCAGCAGAAACAGGCAGGACTATGGCTACACCTTC.

Concerning this clonotype itself: The junction shows a germline mismatch at one end, possibly a read error. The V call is TRBV5-1, the J call TRBJ1-1; D might be TRBD1 (6 bases). Germline loops: CDR1 SGHRS, CDR2 YFSETQ. The CDR3 contains 15 residues. CDR3 nucleotides: TGCGCCAGCAGAATCTCAACAGGGTCGAACACTGGAGCTTTCTTT. Translated: CASRISTGSNTGAFF.

This clonotype occurred a few times. The CDR3 region is CASSEQNYGYTF. Written as DNA, the CDR3 is TGTGCCAGCAGTGAACAGAATTATGGCTACACCTTC. The chain has TRBV2 and TRBJ1-2; unclear D gene. Germline V lookup: CDR1 SNHLY, CDR2 FYNNEI. There are 12 residues in the CDR3. Trimming took 2 bases from V and 5 from J, leaving 6 bases between them.

The chain is built from TRBV30 and TRBJ2-1, with D perhaps given as TRBD1 or TRBD2 (6 bases each). CDR1 and CDR2 from the germline V gene are GTSNPN and SVGIG (reference sequence). V dropped 2 bases and J dropped 0 bases, with 20 bases sitting between them. The CDR3 loop spans 18 amino acids. The CDR3 DNA follows: TGTGCCTGGAGTTTGAAGGGGGGTACGATCAGCTCCTACAATGAGCAGTTCTTC. Protein product: CAWSLKGGTISSYNEQFF.

This chain uses TRBV7-3 with TRBJ2-1; 7 nucleotides match TRBD2. V lost 0 bases and J lost 0; bases outside the gene matches: 2. Germline lookup yields CDR1 SGHTA and CDR2 FQGTGA. The CDR3 covers 16 residues. In DNA form, the CDR3 reads TGTGCCAGCAGCTTAACGGGAGGGAGCTCCTACAATGAGCAGTTCTTC. Encoded protein: CASSLTGGSSYNEQFF.

The CDR3 nucleotides read TGTGCCAGCAAAGCTATCGGGGAGCTGTTTTTT. Its translation: CASKAIGELFF. This chain uses TRBV6-2 or TRBV6-3 with TRBJ2-2; no clear D. Germline lookup yields CDR1 MNHEY and CDR2 SVGEGT. CDR3 length: 11 residues. V dropped 7 bases and J dropped 7 bases, with 7 bases sitting between them.

The sample holds one count of this clonotype. The chain employs TRBV12-3 or TRBV12-4 and TRBJ1-5; D is uncertain. V was cut by 3 bases and J by 0 bases, with 12 bases left in between. This CDR3 has 16 residues. The CDR3 sequence is CASSFPNGLSNQPQHF. The CDR3 bases are TGTGCCAGCAGTTTCCCCAACGGACTTAGCAATCAGCCCCAGCATTTT.

The chain employs TRBV30 and TRBJ2-3; TRBD2 agrees at 11 bases. CDR3 size: 18 residues. The V gene end was trimmed by 3 bases and the J gene end by 4 bases; junction bases not matched to a gene: 15. Germline V gives CDR1 GTSNPN, CDR2 SVGIG (reference sequence). The chain's CDR3 is CAWRGVSIAGGPPDTQYF. CDR3 in DNA: TGTGCCTGGAGGGGGGTGTCCATAGCGGGAGGGCCCCCAGATACGCAGTATTTT.

This sequence joins TRBV19 and TRBJ2-7; 9 bases fit TRBD1. Germline CDR1 and CDR2: LNHDA and SQIVND (reference sequence). The CDR3 contains 11 residues. V was pared by 8 bases and J by 6 bases, with 2 bases of the junction left unmatched. The CDR3 spells CASGTGSEQYF. The CDR3 coding sequence is TGTGCCAGTGGGACAGGGAGCGAGCAGTACTTC.

The chain carries TRBV30 and TRBJ1-2; 9 bases line up with TRBD1. The V and J ends lost 3 bases and 7 bases, in that order; junction bases with no gene match: 3. Germline V gene sequence: CDR1 GTSNPN, CDR2 SVGIG (reference sequence). CDR3 length: 12 residues. The CDR3 bases are TGTGCCTGGAGCACAGGGGGCCCTGGCTACACCTTC. It encodes CAWSTGGPGYTF.

This clonotype was observed a handful of times. The rearrangement joins TRBV28 to TRBJ1-4; the D is unclear. CDR1 and CDR2 (germline): MDHEN, SYDVKM. Trimming pared 5 bases from V and 0 bases from J, leaving 4 bases between. This CDR3 is built from 13 residues. CDR3 region: CASSLPTNEKLFF. The CDR3 DNA sequence: TGTGCCAGCAGTCTACCAACTAATGAAAAACTGTTTTTT. The variable domain in full, completed from reference TRBV28 and TRBJ1-4, reads DVKVTQSSRYLVKRTGEKVFLECVQDMDHENMFWYRQDPGLGLRLIYFSYDVKMKEKGDIPEGYSVSREKKERFSLILESASTNQTSMYLCASSLPTNEKLFFGSGTQLSVL.

This clonotype was detected a few times. The chain carries TRBV19 and TRBJ2-2; a possible D gene is TRBD1 (7 bases). Germline CDR1 is LNHDA and CDR2 is SQIVND (reference sequence). Between the trimmed V and J ends, which lost 8 bases and 1 base, there was a span of 11 bases. The CDR3 runs 14 residues. This CDR3 is CASAGQLNTGELFF. CDR3 DNA sequence: TGTGCCAGTGCGGGACAGCTGAACACCGGGGAGCTGTTTTTT. The full variable domain, its missing parts supplied by reference TRBV19 and TRBJ2-2, is DGGITQSPKYLFRKEGQNVTLSCEQNLNHDAMYWYRQDPGQGLRLIYYSQIVNDFQKGDIAEGYSVSREKKESFPLTVTSAQKNPTAFYLCASAGQLNTGELFFGEGSRLTVL.

The chain has TRBV20-1 and TRBJ2-1, with D perhaps given as TRBD1 or TRBD2 (5 bases each). This CDR3 has 14 residues. Trimming took off 5 bases at V and 0 bases at J, with 11 bases between the two ends. The germline V gene has CDR1 DFQATT and CDR2 SNEGSKA (reference sequence). The CDR3 spells CSAGDASSYNEQFF. The CDR3 DNA reads as TGCAGTGCTGGGGACGCCAGCTCCTACAATGAGCAGTTCTTC.

This clonotype was seen a handful of times. The chain has TRBV20-1 and TRBJ1-1, with 9 bases identical to TRBD1. The germline V gene has CDR1 DFQATT and CDR2 SNEGSKA (reference sequence). There are 17 residues in the CDR3. Unmatched junction bases numbered 9, after V lost 1 base and J lost 0 bases. CDR3 bases: TGCAGTGCTAGAGTTTTGGGACAGGGCGGCATGAACACTGAAGCTTTCTTT. It is translated as CSARVLGQGGMNTEAFF.

This rearrangement joins TRBV28 to TRBJ1-6, with a possible D match to TRBD1 (5 bases). The V and J ends lost 8 bases and 10 bases respectively, with 9 bases between them. CDR1 is MDHEN and CDR2 is SYDVKM in the germline V gene. The CDR3 covers 11 residues. The CDR3 here is CASQGESPLHF. DNA for the CDR3: TGTGCCAGCCAGGGAGAATCACCCCTCCACTTT.

This sequence joins TRBV5-6 and TRBJ2-5; weak D call: TRBD1 (5 bases). Germline V gene data show CDR1 as SGHDT and CDR2 as YYEEEE. The CDR3 is 14 residues long. Trimming took 4 bases from V and 1 from J, leaving 11 bases between them. The CDR3 loop reads CASSLATGQETQYF. Here the CDR3 DNA reads TGTGCCAGCAGCCTTGCTACAGGCCAAGAGACCCAGTACTTC. The entire variable domain, with the rest obtained from reference TRBV5-6 and TRBJ2-5, is as follows: DAGVTQSPTHLIKTRGQQVTLRCSPKSGHDTVSWYQQALGQGPQFIFQYYEEEERQRGNFPDRFSGHQFPNYSSELNVNALLLGDSALYLCASSLATGQETQYFGPGTRLLVL.